This record concerns one T cell receptor beta chain sequence. What it recognizes is unknown. These data come from a study of cytomegalovirus exposure and HLA in healthy donors. General study findings and limits: A further, later analysis showed that HLA-associated TCR beta chains (compared with equally common others) were more clonally expanded. With later analysis, a missense DCLRE1C variant became linked to TCR beta V- and J-gene trimming.

Germline V gene data show CDR1 as MNHNS and CDR2 as SASEGT. The ends were cut back, 6 bases at V and 2 bases at J, with 9 bases in the middle. This CDR3 contains 13 residues. The PCR contained 60 Vbeta and 13 Jbeta primers. Produced via immunoSEQ multiplex PCR; TCRdb's table is partial and in-frame only. The sample has roughly 250,000 clones; 80% are singletons. This TCR came from a girl aged 2 to 9 in good health and CMV-seronegative. Sequencing was done on a sample of PBMCs. This sequence joins TRBV6-1 and TRBJ2-3, with D perhaps matching TRBD2 (6 bases). The CDR3 bases are TGTGCCAGCAGCCGGGACTTCACAGATACGCAGTATTTT. This gives the protein CASSRDFTDTQYF.